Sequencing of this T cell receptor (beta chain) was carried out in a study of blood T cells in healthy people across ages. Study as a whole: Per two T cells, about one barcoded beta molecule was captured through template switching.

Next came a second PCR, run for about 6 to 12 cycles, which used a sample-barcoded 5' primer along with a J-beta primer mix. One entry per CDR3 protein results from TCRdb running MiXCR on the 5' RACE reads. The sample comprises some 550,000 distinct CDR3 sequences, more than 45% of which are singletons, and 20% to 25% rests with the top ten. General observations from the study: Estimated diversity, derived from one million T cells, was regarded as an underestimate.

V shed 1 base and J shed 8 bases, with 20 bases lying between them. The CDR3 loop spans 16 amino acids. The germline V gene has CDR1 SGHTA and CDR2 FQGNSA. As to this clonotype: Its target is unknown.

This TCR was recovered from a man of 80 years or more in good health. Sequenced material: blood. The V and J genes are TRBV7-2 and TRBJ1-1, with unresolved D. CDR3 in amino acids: CASSLDNTSPRREAFF. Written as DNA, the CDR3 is TGTGCCAGCAGCTTAGATAATACATCCCCCAGGCGGGAAGCTTTCTTT.